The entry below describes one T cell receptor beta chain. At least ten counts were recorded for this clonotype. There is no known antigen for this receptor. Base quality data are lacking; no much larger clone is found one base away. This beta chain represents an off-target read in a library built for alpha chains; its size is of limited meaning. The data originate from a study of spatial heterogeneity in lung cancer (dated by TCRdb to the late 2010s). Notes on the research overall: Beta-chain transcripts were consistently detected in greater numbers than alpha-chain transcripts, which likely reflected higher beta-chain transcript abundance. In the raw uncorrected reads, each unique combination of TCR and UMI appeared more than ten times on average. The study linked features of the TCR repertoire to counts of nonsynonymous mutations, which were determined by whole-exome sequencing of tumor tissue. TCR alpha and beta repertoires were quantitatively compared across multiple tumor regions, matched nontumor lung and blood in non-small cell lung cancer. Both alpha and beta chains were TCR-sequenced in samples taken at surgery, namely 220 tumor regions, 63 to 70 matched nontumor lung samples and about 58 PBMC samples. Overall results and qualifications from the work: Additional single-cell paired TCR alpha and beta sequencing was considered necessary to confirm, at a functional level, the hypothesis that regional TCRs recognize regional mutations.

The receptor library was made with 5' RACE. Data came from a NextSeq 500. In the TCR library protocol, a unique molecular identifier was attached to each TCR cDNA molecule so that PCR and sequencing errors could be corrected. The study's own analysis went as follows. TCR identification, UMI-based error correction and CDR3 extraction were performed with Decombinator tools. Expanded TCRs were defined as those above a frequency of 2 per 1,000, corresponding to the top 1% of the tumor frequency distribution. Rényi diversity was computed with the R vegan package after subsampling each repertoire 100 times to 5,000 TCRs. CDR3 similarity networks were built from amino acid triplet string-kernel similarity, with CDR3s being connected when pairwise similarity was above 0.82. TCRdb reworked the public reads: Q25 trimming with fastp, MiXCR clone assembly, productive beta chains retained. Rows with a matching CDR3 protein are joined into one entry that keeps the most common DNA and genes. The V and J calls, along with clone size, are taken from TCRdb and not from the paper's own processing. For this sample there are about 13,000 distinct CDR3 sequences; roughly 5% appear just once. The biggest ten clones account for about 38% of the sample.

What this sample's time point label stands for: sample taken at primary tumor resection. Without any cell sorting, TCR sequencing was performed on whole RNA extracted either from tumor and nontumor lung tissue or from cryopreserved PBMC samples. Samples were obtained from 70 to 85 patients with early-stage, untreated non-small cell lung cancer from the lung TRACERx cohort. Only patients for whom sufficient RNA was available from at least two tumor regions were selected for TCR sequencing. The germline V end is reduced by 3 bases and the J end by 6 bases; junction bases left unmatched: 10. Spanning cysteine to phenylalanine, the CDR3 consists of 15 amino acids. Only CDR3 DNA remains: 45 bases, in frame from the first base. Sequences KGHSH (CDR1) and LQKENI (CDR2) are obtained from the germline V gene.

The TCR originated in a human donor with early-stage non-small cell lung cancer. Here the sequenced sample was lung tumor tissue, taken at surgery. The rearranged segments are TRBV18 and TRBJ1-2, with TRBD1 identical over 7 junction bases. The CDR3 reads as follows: CASSPETGRMNGYTF. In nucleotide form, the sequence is TGTGCCAGCTCACCGGAGACAGGGAGAATGAATGGCTACACCTTC.